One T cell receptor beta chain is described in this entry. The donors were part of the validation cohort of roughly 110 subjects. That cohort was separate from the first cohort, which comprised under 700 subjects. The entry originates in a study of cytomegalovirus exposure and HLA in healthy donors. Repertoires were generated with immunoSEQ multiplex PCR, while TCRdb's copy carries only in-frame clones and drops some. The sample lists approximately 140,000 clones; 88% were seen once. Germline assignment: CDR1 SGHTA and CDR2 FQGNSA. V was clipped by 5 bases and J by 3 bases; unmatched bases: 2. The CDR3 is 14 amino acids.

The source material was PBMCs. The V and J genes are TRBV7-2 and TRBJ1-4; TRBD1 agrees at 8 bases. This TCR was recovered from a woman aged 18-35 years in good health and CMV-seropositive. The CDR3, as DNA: TGTGCCAGCAGCAAGGACAGGGCTAATGAAAAACTGTTTTTT. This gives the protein CASSKDRANEKLFF.